This T cell receptor (beta chain) originates from a study of memory CD4+ T cells and cytomegalovirus serostatus. Study context: Donors were healthy Belgian adults, under 10 CMV seropositive and 20 to 25 seronegative. Study observations and caveats: About 40% of the roughly 160 known CMV-associated TCRbeta sequences appeared in CD4+ memory.

The sort gate was single viable CD3+CD4+CD8-CD45RO+ cells for memory CD4+ T cells. Measured with immunoSEQ multiplex PCR; TCRdb has only the in-frame clones, and not every one. This repertoire shows tens of thousands of clones, around 80% found once; its top ten account for less than 1%. CDR1 and CDR2 (germline): LNHNV, YYDKDF (reference sequence). The V gene lost 0 bases and the J gene lost 0 bases, with 6 bases spanning the gap. The CDR3 totals 15 residues. Only one count was recorded for this clone. What it binds is not known. This TCR derives from an adult in good health and CMV-seronegative. The chain uses TRBV15 and TRBJ1-3; D unclear. Sequences were obtained from memory CD4+ T cells from blood. The CDR3 nucleotides are TGTGCCACCAGCAGAGACACCGGCTCTGGAAACACCATATATTTT. This gives the protein CATSRDTGSGNTIYF.